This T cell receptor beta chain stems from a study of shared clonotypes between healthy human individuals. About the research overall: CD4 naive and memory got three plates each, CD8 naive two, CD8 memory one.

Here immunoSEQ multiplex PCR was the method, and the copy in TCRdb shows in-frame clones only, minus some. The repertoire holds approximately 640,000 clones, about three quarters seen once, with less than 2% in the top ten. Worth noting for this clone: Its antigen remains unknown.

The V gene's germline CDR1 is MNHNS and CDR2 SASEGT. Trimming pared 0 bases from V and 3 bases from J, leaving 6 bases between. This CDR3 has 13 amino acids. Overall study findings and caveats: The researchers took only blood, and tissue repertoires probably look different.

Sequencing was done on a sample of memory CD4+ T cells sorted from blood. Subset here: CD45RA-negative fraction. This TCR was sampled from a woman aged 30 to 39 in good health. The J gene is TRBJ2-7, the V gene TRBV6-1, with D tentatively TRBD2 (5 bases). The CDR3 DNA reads TGTGCCAGCAGTGAAGCAGCGGTCTACGAGCAGTACTTC. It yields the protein CASSEAAVYEQYF.